Listed below are T cell receptor beta chains from one sample, sequenced in a study of shared clonotypes between healthy human individuals. The method was immunoSEQ multiplex PCR; TCRdb's version includes in-frame clones alone and lacks a portion of them. The profile shows about 530,000 clones, nearly 80% of them singletons. Sequencing was done on a sample of PBMCs. The receptors come from a woman in her thirties or forties in good health. Some clones in this sample may be carry-over from other donors' samples. Both conserved end residues are part of each CDR3. The D gene is left open where the match is weak. Clone size is stated in some rows and not others, as once, few, many or a class when expanded.

v_gene	j_gene	d_gene	abundance	CDR3aa	CDR3nt
TRBV27	TRBJ2-7	TRBD1	-	CASSPWTGDYEQYF	TGTGCCAGCAGTCCCTGGACAGGGGACTACGAGCAGTACTTC
TRBV7-9	TRBJ1-4	TRBD1	-	CASSRTGSRNEKLFF	TGTGCCAGCAGCCGGACAGGGAGTAGAAATGAAAAACTGTTTTTT
TRBV6-5	TRBJ2-1	TRBD2	-	CASSGRAHNEQFF	TGTGCCAGTAGCGGGAGGGCCCACAATGAGCAGTTCTTC
TRBV7-3	TRBJ1-5	-	-	CASSLLYPGLRCPCSNQPQHF	TGTGCCAGCAGCCTCCTCTACCCCGGGTTGCGGTGCCCATGTAGCAATCAGCCCCAGCATTTT
TRBV5-5	TRBJ2-7	-	-	CASSFGREAEQYF	TGTGCCAGCAGCTTCGGCAGGGAGGCCGAGCAGTACTTC
TRBV7-9	TRBJ2-3	-	-	CASSGQHSQYF	TGTGCCAGCAGCGGACAGCACTCCCAGTATTTT
TRBV30	TRBJ2-1	TRBD2	-	CAWSVPLAGRYNEQFF	TGTGCCTGGAGTGTACCCCTAGCGGGGAGATACAATGAGCAGTTCTTC
TRBV30	TRBJ2-3	-	few	CAWGRGTDTQYF	TGTGCCTGGGGAAGGGGCACAGATACGCAGTATTTT
TRBV6-5	TRBJ2-7	-	-	CASSYSAGRREQYF	TGTGCCAGCAGTTACTCTGCAGGGCGTCGCGAGCAGTACTTC
TRBV6-1	TRBJ2-7	-	few	CASSEYMGLGAESYEQYF	TGTGCCAGCAGTGAATATATGGGTCTAGGTGCAGAGTCCTACGAGCAGTACTTC
TRBV19	TRBJ1-4	TRBD1	-	CASADRAANEKLFF	TGTGCCAGTGCGGACAGGGCAGCTAATGAAAAACTGTTTTTT
TRBV6-5	TRBJ1-1	-	-	CASRRGLRTVSFF	TGTGCCAGCAGAAGGGGCCTCCGGACGGTCAGTTTCTTT
TRBV27	TRBJ2-6	-	-	CASSHGLSGANVLTF	TGTGCCAGCAGTCACGGCCTCTCTGGGGCCAACGTCCTGACTTTC
TRBV7-8	TRBJ2-2	-	-	CASSPLVTGELFF	TGTGCCAGCAGCCCTCTCGTCACCGGGGAGCTGTTTTTT
TRBV7-2	TRBJ1-2	-	-	CASSLGRTAYGYTF	TGTGCCAGCAGCTTAGGCCGGACCGCCTATGGCTACACCTTC
TRBV29-1	TRBJ2-3	TRBD2	-	CSVERLAGITDTQYF	TGCAGCGTTGAAAGACTAGCGGGGATCACAGATACGCAGTATTTT
TRBV27	TRBJ2-5	TRBD1	-	CASSLTARDRETLLLVETQYF	TGTGCCAGCAGTTTAACCGCCAGGGACAGGGAGACACTCCTCCTGGTGGAGACCCAGTACTTC
TRBV19	TRBJ2-7	-	few	CASSIAGLAVYEQYF	TGTGCCAGTAGTATAGCGGGATTAGCGGTCTACGAGCAGTACTTC
TRBV4-1	TRBJ2-1	TRBD2	-	CASSQDSAGGYNEQFF	TGCGCCAGCAGCCAAGACTCAGCGGGAGGATACAATGAGCAGTTCTTC
TRBV27	TRBJ2-3	TRBD2	-	CASSSLAGRTDTQYF	TGTGCCAGCAGTTCCCTAGCGGGCCGCACAGATACGCAGTATTTT
TRBV6-5	TRBJ2-3	-	once	CASSYSNGASTDTQYF	TGTGCCAGCAGTTACTCGAACGGGGCCAGCACAGATACGCAGTATTTT
TRBV7-8	TRBJ2-7	-	-	CASSLVVGQELGEQYF	TGTGCCAGCAGCTTAGTAGTCGGGCAGGAGCTCGGAGAGCAGTACTTC
TRBV5-1	TRBJ2-2	TRBD2	-	CASSAGLAGAPGELFF	TGCGCCAGCAGCGCGGGACTAGCGGGAGCCCCCGGGGAGCTGTTTTTT
TRBV20-1	TRBJ2-3	-	-	CSARWADTQYF	TGCAGTGCTAGGTGGGCAGATACGCAGTATTTT
TRBV7-2	TRBJ2-1	TRBD1	-	CASSKDRGPYNEQFF	TGTGCCAGCAGCAAGGACAGGGGGCCCTACAATGAGCAGTTCTTC